The 26 T cell receptor beta chains given below trace back to one sample, sequenced in a study of blood T cell repertoires in COVID-19. The method was immunoSEQ multiplex PCR; TCRdb's version includes in-frame clones alone and lacks a portion of them. The table has approximately 190,000 clones, nearly 90% seen once. Specimen: peripheral blood. These receptors all come from a woman between 40 and 50 years old who had recovered from COVID-19.

The chain has TRBV2 and TRBJ1-5; 9 bases agree with TRBD1. Germline CDR1 reads SNHLY; CDR2 reads FYNNEI. This CDR3 is built from 15 residues. V lost 8 bases to trimming and J lost 0 bases; unmatched junction nucleotides: 5. CDR3 sequence: CASEDRGNSNQPQHF. The CDR3 DNA reads as TGTGCCAGCGAGGACAGGGGCAATAGCAATCAGCCCCAGCATTTT.

The genes are TRBV7-9 and TRBJ2-7; the D gene is possibly TRBD2 (5 bases). Per the germline V gene, CDR1 is SEHNR and CDR2 is FQNEAQ (reference sequence). The CDR3 is 13 amino acids. The germline V and J ends were trimmed by 5 bases and 3 bases, with 11 bases remaining between them. The CDR3 DNA sequence: TGTGCCAGCAGCCGCCCTGGAGGCTACGAGCAGTACTTC. Its translation: CASSRPGGYEQYF.

This chain connects TRBV2 to TRBJ1-5; D may be TRBD1 (6 bases). This CDR3 region has 17 residues. From germline, CDR1 is SNHLY and CDR2 FYNNEI. V gave up 1 base and J gave up 4 bases, with 17 bases separating them. Written as DNA, the CDR3 is TGTGCCAGCAGTGAAGTCTTTGTTGGCCAGGGGAATCAGCCCCAGCATTTT. Translation: CASSEVFVGQGNQPQHF.

V is TRBV2 and J is TRBJ2-1, with D perhaps TRBD2 (6 bases). V was clipped by 7 bases and J by 4 bases, with 17 bases between them. The CDR3 runs to 15 residues. CDR1 and CDR2 (germline): SNHLY, FYNNEI. CDR3 sequence: CASIPEIAVYNEQFF. As DNA, the CDR3 is TGTGCCAGCATTCCCGAGATAGCGGTTTACAATGAGCAGTTCTTC.

The V gene is TRBV7-9, the J gene TRBJ2-1; unclear D gene. Between the trimmed V and J ends, which lost 1 base and 5 bases, there was a span of 15 bases. CDR1 is SEHNR, CDR2 FQNEAQ, per germline (reference sequence). The CDR3 contains 16 residues. This chain's CDR3 is CASSLGGPLEDNEQFF. The DNA for the CDR3 is TGTGCCAGCAGCTTAGGTGGCCCCCTAGAGGACAATGAGCAGTTCTTC.

This sequence joins TRBV12-3 or TRBV12-4 and TRBJ1-1, with a tentative D call TRBD1 (6 bases). The length of the CDR3 is 12 residues. V dropped 8 bases and J dropped 1 base, with 8 bases sitting between them. In DNA, the CDR3 is TGTGCCAGCCGCAGGGGGAACACTGAAGCTTTCTTT. This translates into CASRRGNTEAFF.

J is TRBJ2-1 and V is TRBV19, with D possibly matching TRBD2 (6 bases). Looked up from germline, CDR1 is LNHDA and CDR2 is SQIVND (reference sequence). The CDR3 totals 14 residues. V was clipped by 4 bases and J by 4 bases, with 11 bases between them. The CDR3 DNA reads TGTGCCAGTAGTAGGGTTAGCGGTTACAATGAGCAGTTCTTC. Amino acid sequence: CASSRVSGYNEQFF.

This chain connects TRBV5-1 to TRBJ2-3; weak D call: TRBD2 (8 bases). The CDR3 is 19 residues long. Deletions cut 0 bases from V and 0 bases from J, with 20 bases between. Germline V gene lookup returns CDR1 SGHRS and CDR2 YFSETQ. CDR3 DNA: TGCGCCAGCAGCTTGGAGGGGGCGGGAGGCCTCTCTAGCACAGATACGCAGTATTTT. Its protein is CASSLEGAGGLSSTDTQYF.

This chain connects TRBV28 to TRBJ1-6; the D gene is possibly TRBD1 (5 bases). This CDR3 region has 15 residues. The V end was cut by 2 bases, the J end by 1 base, with 6 bases between. Germline lookup yields CDR1 MDHEN and CDR2 SYDVKM. CDR3 sequence reads: CASSLRGSYNSPLHF. Written as DNA, the CDR3 is TGTGCCAGCAGTTTACGGGGGTCCTATAATTCACCCCTCCACTTT.

In DNA, the CDR3 is TGCGCCAGCAGCCAAGGTGCGGGGGTTACCTATGGCTACACCTTC. This translates into CASSQGAGVTYGYTF. V is TRBV4-1 and J is TRBJ1-2; maybe TRBD1 (5 bases). Deletions cut 1 base from V and 4 bases from J, with 13 bases between. This CDR3 is 15 amino acids long. Per the germline V gene, CDR1 is MGHRA and CDR2 is YSYEKL.

The chain is built from TRBV18 and TRBJ2-3; the match to TRBD2 covers 10 bases. Per germline, CDR1 KGHSH and CDR2 LQKENI. Trimming removed 4 bases from V and 4 bases from J; junction bases left unmatched: 8. This CDR3 has 16 amino acids. CDR3 DNA: TGTGCCAGCTCACTAGCCACTAGCGGGACTTCAGATACGCAGTATTTT. Translation: CASSLATSGTSDTQYF. The full variable domain, completed using reference TRBV18 and TRBJ2-3, is NAGVMQNPRHLVRRRGQEARLRCSPMKGHSHVYWYRQLPEEGLKFMVYLQKENIIDESGMPKERFSAEFPKEGPSILRIQQVVRGDSAAYFCASSLATSGTSDTQYFGPGTRLTVL.

This rearrangement joins TRBV20-1 to TRBJ2-7, with TRBD1 as a possible D gene (6 bases). CDR3 length: 11 amino acids. In germline, CDR1 is DFQATT, CDR2 SNEGSKA (reference sequence). Trimming left V 5 bases short and J 5 bases short, with 10 bases between. This chain's CDR3 is CSAFRQDEQYF. The CDR3 DNA follows: TGCAGTGCTTTCCGACAGGACGAGCAGTACTTC.

V is TRBV5-4 and J is TRBJ1-1; D not resolved. Germline lookup yields CDR1 SGHNT and CDR2 YYREEE (reference sequence). The V and J ends lost 0 bases and 1 base respectively, with 7 bases between them. CDR3 size: 14 residues. The CDR3 bases are TGTGCCAGCAGCTTGGACAGCCAGAACACTGAAGCTTTCTTT. It encodes CASSLDSQNTEAFF.

The chain carries TRBV5-1 and TRBJ2-1; 14 bases line up with TRBD2. The germline V gene encodes CDR1 SGHRS and CDR2 YFSETQ. V was clipped by 2 bases and J by 9 bases; unmatched bases: 10. The CDR3 length is 17 residues. CDR3 loop: CASSFLGTSGRFREQFF. DNA for the CDR3: TGCGCCAGCAGCTTTTTAGGGACTAGCGGGAGATTCCGTGAGCAGTTCTTC.

The chain links TRBV10-3 to TRBJ2-5; D is perhaps TRBD2 (6 bases). The CDR3 extends over 16 amino acids. Germline V gene lookup returns CDR1 ENHRY and CDR2 SYGVKD. With 2 bases removed from V and 3 bases from J, the gap between germline ends came to 16 bases. The CDR3, as DNA: TGTGCCATCAGTGAGACGAGCAAAGGACTAAAAGAGACCCAGTACTTC. Translating gives CAISETSKGLKETQYF.

The chain links TRBV9 to TRBJ1-3; D is undetermined. Germline V gene lookup returns CDR1 SGDLS and CDR2 YYNGEE. The V end lost 0 bases, the J end lost 2 bases, and 6 bases lay between the germline ends. The CDR3 covers 14 residues. In DNA, the CDR3 is TGTGCCAGCAGCGTAGAGAGTGCTGGAAACACCATATATTTT. This gives the protein CASSVESAGNTIYF.

This chain uses TRBV5-1 with TRBJ2-3, with D maybe TRBD2 (5 bases). In germline, CDR1 is SGHRS, CDR2 YFSETQ. This CDR3 is 17 amino acids long. Trimming took 0 bases from V and 0 from J, leaving 14 bases between them. In DNA form, the CDR3 reads TGCGCCAGCAGCTTGGCCGATGCGGGTCCAAGCACAGATACGCAGTATTTT. It codes for CASSLADAGPSTDTQYF.

This clone was found a few times. CDR3 nucleotide sequence: TGTGCCAGCAGGCGGGACACTGAAGCTTTCTTT. It encodes CASRRDTEAFF. The V gene is TRBV2, the J gene TRBJ1-1; D not certain. Trimming shortened V by 6 bases and J by 3 bases, and 5 bases separated the two germline ends. The CDR3 covers 11 residues. CDR1 is SNHLY and CDR2 is FYNNEI in the germline V gene.

This chain links TRBV5-6 with TRBJ2-7, with 9 nucleotides matching TRBD1. The CDR3 extends over 16 amino acids. V shed 3 bases, J shed 0 bases, and the junction held 7 bases outside the gene matches. Germline-derived CDR1 and CDR2 are SGHDT and YYEEEE. The CDR3 DNA reads TGTGCCAGCAGCTACCCAGGACAGGGGCTCTCCTACGAGCAGTACTTC. It codes for CASSYPGQGLSYEQYF.

This chain joins TRBV24-1 and TRBJ2-3; 10 nucleotides align to TRBD1. The CDR3 loop spans 17 amino acids. V lost 2 bases to trimming and J lost 5 bases; unmatched junction nucleotides: 9. Germline V gives CDR1 KGHDR, CDR2 SFDVKD. In nucleotides, the CDR3 is TGTGCCACCAGTGATTCACAGCCGGGACAGGGGCAAGATACGCAGTATTTT. This codes for CATSDSQPGQGQDTQYF.

CDR3 sequence: CASSLDGTRGNIQYF. DNA for the CDR3: TGTGCCAGCAGCTTAGATGGGACTAGAGGGAACATTCAGTACTTC. This sequence joins TRBV7-2 and TRBJ2-4; 8 bases match TRBD2. V lost 1 base, J lost 7 bases, and 6 bases stayed unmatched. Germline V gene lookup returns CDR1 SGHTA and CDR2 FQGNSA. This CDR3 comprises 15 residues.

V is TRBV19 and J is TRBJ2-6; D possibly corresponds to TRBD2 (7 bases). V lost 2 bases and J 1 base, leaving 15 bases between the germline ends. CDR1 is LNHDA and CDR2 is SQIVND in the germline V gene (reference sequence). The CDR3 runs 18 residues. The CDR3 bases are TGTGCCAGTAGTATAAGGACAGTGGGAGGGTCTGGGGCCAACGTCCTGACTTTC. This sequence encodes CASSIRTVGGSGANVLTF.

The genes are TRBV11-1 and TRBJ2-7; D is possibly TRBD1 (6 bases). Germline-derived CDR1 and CDR2 are SGHAT and FQDESV (reference sequence). Trimming removed 5 bases at V and 1 base at J, with 15 bases between. The CDR3 has 15 residues. In nucleotides, the CDR3 is TGTGCCAGCAGCCCTGGACAGTTTGGATCCTACGAGCAGTACTTC. Amino acid sequence: CASSPGQFGSYEQYF.

The chain is built from TRBV4-2 and TRBJ2-1; TRBD1 might be the D (6 bases). The CDR3 consists of 15 residues. V was trimmed by 4 bases and J by 0 bases, leaving 10 bases between them. In germline, CDR1 is LGHNA, CDR2 YNFKEQ. The CDR3 DNA follows: TGTGCCAGCAGCCCCACAGGGAGCTCCTACAATGAGCAGTTCTTC. It encodes CASSPTGSSYNEQFF.

The CDR3 DNA is TGTGCCAGCAGCAGACAGACAGGACCAAGCTATGGCTACACCTTC. It translates to CASSRQTGPSYGYTF. The chain uses TRBV7-2 and TRBJ1-2; perhaps TRBD1 as D (6 bases). Trimming left V 5 bases short and J 4 bases short, with 17 bases between. Germline lookup yields CDR1 SGHTA and CDR2 FQGNSA. The CDR3 has 15 residues.

This chain connects TRBV19 to TRBJ1-5; D call uncertain. V was clipped by 6 bases and J by 1 base, with 19 bases between them. The CDR3 has 17 amino acids. In germline, CDR1 is LNHDA, CDR2 SQIVND (reference sequence). The DNA for the CDR3 is TGTGCCAGTAGCCCCCTGACCTACACAGAGAGCAATCAGCCCCAGCATTTT. Protein product: CASSPLTYTESNQPQHF.